These T cell receptor beta chains were read from a single sample in a study of blood T cell repertoires in COVID-19. Assay: immunoSEQ multiplex PCR; the TCRdb copy retains only in-frame clones and omits some. This sample yields fewer than 400,000 clones, of which about nine tenths are seen a single time; over 1.5% belongs to the top ten. The specimen was peripheral blood. All receptors derive from a woman in her 30s with COVID-19, enrolled during active disease. CDR3s include the opening cysteine and the closing phenylalanine or tryptophan. D genes are given only for firm matches. Clone sizes are given selectively: once, few, many, or a class where the clone is expanded.

j_call,d_call,clone_size,v_call,cdr3_nt,cdr3_aa
TRBJ1-6,TRBD1,NA,TRBV3-1/TRBV3-2,TGTGCCAGCAGCTCGGACAGGAATAATTCACCCCTCCACTTT,CASSSDRNNSPLHF
TRBJ1-4,TRBD1,NA,TRBV30,TGTGCCTGGAGTCAGGGGGACCTAAATGAAAAACTGTTTTTT,CAWSQGDLNEKLFF
TRBJ1-5,NA,once,TRBV30,TGTGCCTGGAGTTTGGGGGGGCGCGGCAATCAGCCCCAGCATTTT,CAWSLGGRGNQPQHF
TRBJ2-5,NA,NA,TRBV18,TGTGCCAGCTCACCAGCGGATACTGAGACCCAGTACTTC,CASSPADTETQYF
TRBJ2-5,TRBD2,NA,TRBV6-1,TGTGCCAGCAGTGAGACTAGCGGACAAGAGACCCAGTACTTC,CASSETSGQETQYF
TRBJ1-2,NA,NA,TRBV4-2,TGTGCCAGCAGCAATACACAGGGTTCCAACTATGGCTACACCTTC,CASSNTQGSNYGYTF
TRBJ2-1,NA,NA,TRBV7-9,TGTGCCAGCAGCCCATCGGGTCTATCCTACAATGAGCAGTTCTTC,CASSPSGLSYNEQFF
TRBJ1-3,NA,once,TRBV3-1/TRBV3-2,TGTGCCAGCAGCCCACCCGGGGGTAACACCATATATTTT,CASSPPGGNTIYF
TRBJ2-6,TRBD1,NA,TRBV3-1/TRBV3-2,TGTGCCAGCAGCCGCCAAGAGGTGGGGGACAGGGGATGCTCTGGGGCCAACGTCCTGACTTTC,CASSRQEVGDRGCSGANVLTF
TRBJ2-5,NA,few,TRBV6-5,TGTGCCAGCAGTACTCCTCCGAGCGAGACCCAGTACTTC,CASSTPPSETQYF
TRBJ1-2,NA,NA,TRBV4-3,TGCGCCAGCAGCCAAGATCAGACAGGCTTCTATGGCTACACCTTC,CASSQDQTGFYGYTF
TRBJ2-2,NA,NA,TRBV7-2,TGTGCCAGCAGCATTCTGAACACCGGGGAGCTGTTTTTT,CASSILNTGELFF